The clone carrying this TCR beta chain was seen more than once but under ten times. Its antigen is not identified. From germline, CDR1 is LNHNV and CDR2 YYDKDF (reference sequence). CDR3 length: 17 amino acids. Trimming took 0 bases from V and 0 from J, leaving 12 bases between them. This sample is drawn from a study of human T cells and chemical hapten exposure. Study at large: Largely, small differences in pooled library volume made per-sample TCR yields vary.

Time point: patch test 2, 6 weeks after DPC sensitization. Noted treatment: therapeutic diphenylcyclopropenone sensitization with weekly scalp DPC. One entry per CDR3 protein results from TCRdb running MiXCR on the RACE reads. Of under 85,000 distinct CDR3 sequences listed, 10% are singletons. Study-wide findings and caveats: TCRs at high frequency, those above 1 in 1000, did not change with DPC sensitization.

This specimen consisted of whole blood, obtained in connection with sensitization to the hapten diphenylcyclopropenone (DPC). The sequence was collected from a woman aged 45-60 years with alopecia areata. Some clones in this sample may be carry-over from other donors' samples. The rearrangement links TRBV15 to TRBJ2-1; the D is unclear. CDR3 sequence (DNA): TGTGCCACCAGCAGAGATTTAGGGCGAAGCTCCTACAATGAGCAGTTCTTC. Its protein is CATSRDLGRSSYNEQFF.